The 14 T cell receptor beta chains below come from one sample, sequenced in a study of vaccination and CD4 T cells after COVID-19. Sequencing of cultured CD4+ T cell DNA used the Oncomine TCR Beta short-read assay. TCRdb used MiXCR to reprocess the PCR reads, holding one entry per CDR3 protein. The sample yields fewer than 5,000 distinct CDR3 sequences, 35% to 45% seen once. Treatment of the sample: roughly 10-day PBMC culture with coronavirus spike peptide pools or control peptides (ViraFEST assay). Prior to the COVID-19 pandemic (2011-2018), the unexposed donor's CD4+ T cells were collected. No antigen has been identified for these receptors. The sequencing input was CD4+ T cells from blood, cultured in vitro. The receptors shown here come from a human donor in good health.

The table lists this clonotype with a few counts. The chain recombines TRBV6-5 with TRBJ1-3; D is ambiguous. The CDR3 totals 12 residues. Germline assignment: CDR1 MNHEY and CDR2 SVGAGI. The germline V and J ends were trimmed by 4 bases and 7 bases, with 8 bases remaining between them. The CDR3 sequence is CASSSALNTIYF. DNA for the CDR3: TGTGCCAGCAGTTCCGCACTGAACACCATATATTTT.

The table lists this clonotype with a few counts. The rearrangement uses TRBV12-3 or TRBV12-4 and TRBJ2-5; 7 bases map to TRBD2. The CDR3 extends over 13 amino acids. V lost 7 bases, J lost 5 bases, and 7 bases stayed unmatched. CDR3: CASTPGEGETQYF. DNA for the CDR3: TGTGCCAGCACCCCCGGGGAGGGGGAGACCCAGTACTTC.

The CDR3 DNA reads TGTGCCAGCCGGCCGTCGGGGGCCAACGTCCTGACTTTC. Translated: CASRPSGANVLTF. This rearrangement joins TRBV6-1 to TRBJ2-6; the D is unclear. V lost 8 bases, J lost 4 bases, and 9 bases lay in between. CDR3 length: 13 amino acids. CDR1 is MNHNS and CDR2 is SASEGT in the germline V gene.

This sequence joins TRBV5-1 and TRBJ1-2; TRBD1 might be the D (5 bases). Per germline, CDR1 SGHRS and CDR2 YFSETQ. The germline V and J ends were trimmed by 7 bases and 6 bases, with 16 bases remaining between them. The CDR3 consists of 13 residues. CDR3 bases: TGCGCCAGCGCGTATATGCAGGGCGATGGCTACACCTTC. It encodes CASAYMQGDGYTF.

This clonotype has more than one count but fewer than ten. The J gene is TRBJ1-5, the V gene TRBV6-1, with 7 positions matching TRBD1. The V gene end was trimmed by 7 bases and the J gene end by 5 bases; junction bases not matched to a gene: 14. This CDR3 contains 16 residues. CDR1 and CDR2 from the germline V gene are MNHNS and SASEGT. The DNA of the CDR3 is TGTGCCAGCATCCTAAACCCAGGGGGACGGGATCAGCCCCAGCATTTT. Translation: CASILNPGGRDQPQHF.

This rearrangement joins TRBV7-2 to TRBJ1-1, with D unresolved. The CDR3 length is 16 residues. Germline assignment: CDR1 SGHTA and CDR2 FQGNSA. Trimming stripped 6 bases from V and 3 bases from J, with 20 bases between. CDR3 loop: CASRPVGRSVDTEAFF. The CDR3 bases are TGTGCCAGCAGACCCGTCGGGCGTTCGGTGGACACTGAAGCTTTCTTT. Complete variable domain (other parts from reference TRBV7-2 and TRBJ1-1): GAGVSQSPSNKVTEKGKDVELRCDPISGHTALYWYRQSLGQGLEFLIYFQGNSAPDKSGLPSDRFSAERTGGSVSTLTIQRTQQEDSAVYLCASRPVGRSVDTEAFFGQGTRLTVV.

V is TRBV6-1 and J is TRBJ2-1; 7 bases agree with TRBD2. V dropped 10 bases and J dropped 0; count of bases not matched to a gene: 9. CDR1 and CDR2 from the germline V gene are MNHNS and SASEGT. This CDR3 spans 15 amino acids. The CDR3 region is CATFPRGVSYNEQFF. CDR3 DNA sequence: TGTGCCACCTTTCCTCGGGGGGTCTCCTACAATGAGCAGTTCTTC.

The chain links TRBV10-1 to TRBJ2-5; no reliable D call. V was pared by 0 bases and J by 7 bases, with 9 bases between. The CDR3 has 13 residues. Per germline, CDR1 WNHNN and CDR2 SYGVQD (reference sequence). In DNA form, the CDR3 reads TGCGCCAGCAGTGAGTCCAGATCCGGGACCCAGTACTTC. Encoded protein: CASSESRSGTQYF.

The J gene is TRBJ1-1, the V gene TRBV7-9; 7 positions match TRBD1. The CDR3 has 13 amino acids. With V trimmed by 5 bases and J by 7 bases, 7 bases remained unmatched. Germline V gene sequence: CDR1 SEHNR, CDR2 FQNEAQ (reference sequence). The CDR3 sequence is CASSPTDRIEAFF. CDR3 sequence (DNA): TGTGCCAGCAGCCCAACGGACAGGATTGAAGCTTTCTTT.

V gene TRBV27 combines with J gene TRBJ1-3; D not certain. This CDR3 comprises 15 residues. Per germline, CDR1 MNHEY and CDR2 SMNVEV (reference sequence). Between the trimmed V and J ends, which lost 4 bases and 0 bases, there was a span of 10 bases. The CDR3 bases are TGTGCCAGCAGTTCTTTGACGAACTCTGGAAACACCATATATTTT. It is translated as CASSSLTNSGNTIYF.

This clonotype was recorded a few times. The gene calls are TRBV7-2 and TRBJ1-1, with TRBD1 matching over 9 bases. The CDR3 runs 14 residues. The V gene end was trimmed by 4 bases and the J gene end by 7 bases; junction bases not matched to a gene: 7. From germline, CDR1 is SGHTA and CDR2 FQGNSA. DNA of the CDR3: TGTGCCAGCAGCTCCACAGGGGGCGGAGGTGAAGCTTTCTTT. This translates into CASSSTGGGGEAFF.

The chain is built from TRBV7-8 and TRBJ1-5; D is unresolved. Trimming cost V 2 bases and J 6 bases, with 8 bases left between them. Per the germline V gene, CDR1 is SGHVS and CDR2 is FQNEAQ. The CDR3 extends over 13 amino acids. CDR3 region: CASSLQVGQPQHF. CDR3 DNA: TGTGCCAGCAGCTTACAGGTCGGTCAGCCCCAGCATTTT.

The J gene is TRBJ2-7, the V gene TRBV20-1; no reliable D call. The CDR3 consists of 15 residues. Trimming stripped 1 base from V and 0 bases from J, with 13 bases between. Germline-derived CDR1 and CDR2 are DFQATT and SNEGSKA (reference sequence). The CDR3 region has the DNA TGCAGTGCTAGAGCCCCCGACGGTCACTCCTACGAGCAGTACTTC. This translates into CSARAPDGHSYEQYF.

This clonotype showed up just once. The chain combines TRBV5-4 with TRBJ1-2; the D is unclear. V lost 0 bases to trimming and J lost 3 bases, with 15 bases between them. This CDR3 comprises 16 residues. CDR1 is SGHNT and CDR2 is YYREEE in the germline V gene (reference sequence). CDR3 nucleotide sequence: TGTGCCAGCAGCTTGGGTTCAGCCAACACCTACTATGGCTACACCTTC. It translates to CASSLGSANTYYGYTF.